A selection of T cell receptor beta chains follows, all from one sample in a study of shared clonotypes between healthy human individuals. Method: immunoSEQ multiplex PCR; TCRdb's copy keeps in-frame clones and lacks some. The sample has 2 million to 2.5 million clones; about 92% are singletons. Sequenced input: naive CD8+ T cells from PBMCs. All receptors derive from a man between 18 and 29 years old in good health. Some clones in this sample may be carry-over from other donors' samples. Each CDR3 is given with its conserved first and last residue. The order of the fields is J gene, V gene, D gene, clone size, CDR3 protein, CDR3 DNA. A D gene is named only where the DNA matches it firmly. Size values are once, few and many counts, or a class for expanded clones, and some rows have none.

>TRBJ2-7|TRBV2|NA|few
CASSPGSAYEQYF
TGTGCCAGCAGTCCGGGCTCAGCTTACGAGCAGTACTTC
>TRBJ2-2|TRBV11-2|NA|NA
CASSPKIHGELFF
TGTGCCAGCAGCCCAAAGATCCACGGGGAGCTGTTTTTT
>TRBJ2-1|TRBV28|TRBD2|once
CASTHRLAVSKFYNEQFF
TGTGCCAGCACCCATCGACTAGCAGTAAGCAAGTTTTACAATGAGCAGTTCTTC
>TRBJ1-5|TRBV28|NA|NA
CASSPVGSQPQHF
TGTGCCAGCAGTCCGGTTGGGAGTCAGCCCCAGCATTTT
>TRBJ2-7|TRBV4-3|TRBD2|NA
CASSRGTSGTYEQYF
TGCGCCAGCAGCCGAGGGACTAGCGGCACCTACGAGCAGTACTTC
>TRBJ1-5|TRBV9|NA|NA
CASSEWGAANQPQHF
TGTGCCAGCAGCGAATGGGGGGCAGCGAATCAGCCCCAGCATTTT
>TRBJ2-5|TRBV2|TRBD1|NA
CASSGGDSFQETQYF
TGTGCCAGCAGTGGTGGGGACAGCTTCCAAGAGACCCAGTACTTC
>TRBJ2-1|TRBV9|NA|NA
CASDSGLYNEQFF
TGTGCCAGCGACAGCGGGCTTTACAATGAGCAGTTCTTC
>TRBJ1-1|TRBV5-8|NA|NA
CASSPRGGDTEAFF
TGTGCCAGCAGCCCCCGGGGGGGCGACACTGAAGCTTTCTTT
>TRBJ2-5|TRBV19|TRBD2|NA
CASSIRSSGDTQYF
TGTGCCAGTAGTATCCGTTCTAGCGGGGACACCCAGTACTTC
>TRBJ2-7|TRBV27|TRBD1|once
CARSLGRTSHHPDRNSYEQYF
TGTGCCAGGAGTCTTGGCCGAACCTCTCACCACCCGGACAGGAACTCCTACGAGCAGTACTTC
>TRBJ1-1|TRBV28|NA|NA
CASSFSGGWDTEAFF
TGTGCCAGCAGTTTTAGTGGGGGGTGGGACACTGAAGCTTTCTTT
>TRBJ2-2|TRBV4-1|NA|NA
CASSRVLVPANTGELFF
TGCGCCAGCAGCCGGGTGTTGGTCCCAGCGAACACCGGGGAGCTGTTTTTT
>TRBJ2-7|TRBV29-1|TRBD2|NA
CSVAGTSATTTYEQYF
TGCAGCGTTGCGGGGACTAGCGCTACGACAACCTACGAGCAGTACTTC